This TCR beta chain originates from a study of regulatory T cells in long-lasting Graves disease. Study-level results: Under persistent disease, TRBV28, TRBJ1-2 and TRBJ2-5 were used preferentially.

This clonotype was seen ten or more times. As yet, its antigen is unknown. V lost 0 bases to trimming and J lost 9 bases; unmatched junction nucleotides: 7. The CDR3 has 14 residues. The germline gives CDR1 SGHRS, CDR2 YFSETQ. Building the TCR beta libraries relied on iRepertoire HTBI primers, and CDR3 regions underwent Arm-PCR. TCRdb re-derived calls from the multiplex PCR reads in MiXCR, one entry per CDR3 protein. The top ten clones hold roughly a sixth of a sample with 350,000 to 500,000 distinct CDR3 sequences, approximately 14% of them seen once. Time point defined: newly diagnosed GD, antithyroid drugs for less than 3 months. PBMC-derived RNA was used for the TCR library. Separately, the same data were catalogued under a study of T cells in Graves' hyperthyroidism and ophthalmopathy. As that study records: Uncontrolled infections, other autoimmune diseases, pregnancy or lactation led to exclusion of patients.

The V gene is TRBV5-1, the J gene TRBJ1-2, with 8 bases aligning to TRBD1. The material was peripheral blood mononuclear cells (PBMCs), obtained at new diagnosis, from a patient treated with antithyroid drugs. This receptor was identified in a woman aged 50 to 65 with Graves disease. CDR3 amino acids: CASSLEGQANSYTF. The CDR3 DNA reads TGCGCCAGCAGCTTGGAGGGACAGGCGAATAGCTACACCTTC. Based on the CDR3 plus reference TRBV5-1 and TRBJ1-2, the full variable domain is KAGVTQTPRYLIKTRGQQVTLSCSPISGHRSVSWYQQTPGQGLQFLFEYFSETQRNKGNFPGRFSGRQFSNSRSEMNVSTLELGDSALYLCASSLEGQANSYTFGSGTRLTVV.